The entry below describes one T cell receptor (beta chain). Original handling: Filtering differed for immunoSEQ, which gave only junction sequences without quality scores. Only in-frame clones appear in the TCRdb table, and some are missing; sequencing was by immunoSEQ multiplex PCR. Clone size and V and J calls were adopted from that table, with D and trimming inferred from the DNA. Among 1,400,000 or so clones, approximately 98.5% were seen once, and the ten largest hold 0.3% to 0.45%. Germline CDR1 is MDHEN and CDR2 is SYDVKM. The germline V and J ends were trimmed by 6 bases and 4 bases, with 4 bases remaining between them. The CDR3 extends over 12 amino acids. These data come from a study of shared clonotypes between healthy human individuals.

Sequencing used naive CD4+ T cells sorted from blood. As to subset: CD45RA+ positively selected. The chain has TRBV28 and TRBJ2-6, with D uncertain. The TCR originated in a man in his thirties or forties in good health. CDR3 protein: CASRAGANVLTF. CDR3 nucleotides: TGTGCCAGCAGGGCCGGGGCCAACGTCCTGACTTTC.